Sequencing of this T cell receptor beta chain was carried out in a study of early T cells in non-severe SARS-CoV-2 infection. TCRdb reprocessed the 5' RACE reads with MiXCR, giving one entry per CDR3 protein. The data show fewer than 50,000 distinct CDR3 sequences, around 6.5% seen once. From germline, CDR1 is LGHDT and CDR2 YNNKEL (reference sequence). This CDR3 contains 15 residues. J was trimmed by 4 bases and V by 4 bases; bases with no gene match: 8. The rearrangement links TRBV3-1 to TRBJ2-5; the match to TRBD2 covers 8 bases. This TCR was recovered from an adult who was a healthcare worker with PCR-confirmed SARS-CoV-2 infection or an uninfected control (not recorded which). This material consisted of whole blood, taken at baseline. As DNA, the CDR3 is TGTGCCAGCAGCCCTCGGGGGGGCCAGGGAGAGACCCAGTACTTC. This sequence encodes CASSPRGGQGETQYF.